This TCR beta chain was recovered during a study of identifying expanded T cells in peripheral blood (dated by TCRdb to 2018 to 2020). The study in broad terms: Technical replicates were generated by sequencing separate aliquots of the same genomic DNA pool, with four replicates compared pairwise.

The immunoSEQ Assay, which relies on bias-controlled multiplex PCR amplification of genomic DNA, was used to profile TCRbeta CDR3 regions. On the authors' methods: The absolute abundance of each unique TCRbeta CDR3 region was quantified after sequences were collapsed and filtered. Differential abundance was tested with two models: a binomial (Fisher-equivalent) model and a beta-binomial model that adds time-dependent variance fitted from healthy donors. Clones with fewer than 5 combined templates were removed, and a clone was called differentially abundant if the clone's Benjamini-Hochberg FDR was below 0.01. The form v = (b*log(k)+a)^2 was used to model beta-binomial variance as a function of total template count across the two samples. Not all clones reach the TCRdb copy of this immuneACCESS table, which keeps in-frame sequences only. Checked studies attribute under half of the gap to unresolved V genes and leave the rest unexplained. Clonal size and the V and J genes are those of that table, whereas D and trimming came from the DNA. The sample table contains over 100,000 clones; only one count was recorded for less than 90% of them. The ten most abundant clones make up roughly 7.6% of the sample.

During the collection period, no immune events, such as infections, were documented for the healthy donors. Time-dependent variance in a beta-binomial model of T-cell clone differential abundance was calibrated using healthy-donor blood repertoires as a training cohort. The training cohort included approximately ten healthy donors, of whom 3 were female and 7 were male. Donor ages ranged from about 25 to 64 years, with an average of 43 years. Whole blood from each healthy donor was obtained from a commercial supplier and was collected at three time points roughly 13 days apart. For immunosequencing, genomic DNA was extracted from whole blood that had not been sorted. V and J lose 4 bases and 5 bases, and a span of 6 bases separates them. From cysteine to phenylalanine, the CDR3 is 12 amino acids long. The CDR3 DNA has 36 bases and is translated from base 1. The germline V gene encodes CDR1 LNHDA and CDR2 SQIVND (reference sequence).

This clone was detected only once. The antigen it binds to is not known. No much larger clone is present one base from it, and per-base qualities are unavailable. Points the paper makes about the study in general: The authors expected that biological variance in healthy repertoires might rise further over much longer intervals, such as months to years. In all healthy donors, the variance in clone template counts between samples taken two weeks apart rose significantly as total template count increased. The binomial model flagged roughly 1.1 differentially abundant clones between technical replicates, compared with approximately 16 over roughly 2 weeks and 19 to 20 over about four weeks. The beta-binomial model significantly reduced the number of clones called differentially abundant and the false-positive rate across all healthy-donor time intervals.

Here the chain combines TRBV19 and TRBJ1-5; the D gene identity is not certain. Sequenced material: blood. The receptor was isolated from a person between 18 and 75 years old in good health. The sequenced DNA: TGTGCCAGTAGTACCTTAGATCAGCCCCAGCATTTT. Translated, this is CASSTLDQPQHF.